The 32 T cell receptor beta chains listed next were all sequenced from one sample in a study of molecular identifiers for immune sequencing clone quantification. TCRdb reanalysed the PCR reads using MiXCR and keeps one entry per CDR3 protein. Counted here are about 320,000 distinct CDR3 sequences, over 20% occurring once; the ten biggest clones make up 0.65% to 0.75%. Sequenced input: naive CD8+ T cells from blood, with Jurkat cell RNA spiked in. The subset here: FACS-sorted CD8+CD4-CCR7+CD45RA+ naive T cells. The receptor set was obtained from a human donor in good health. Some libraries in this study had Jurkat cell RNA spiked in.

This chain joins TRBV6-2 or TRBV6-3 and TRBJ2-4; 12 bases align to TRBD2. From germline, CDR1 is MNHEY and CDR2 SVGEGT. Trimming at V came to 7 bases and at J to 1 base, leaving 11 bases not matched to a gene. The CDR3 is made up of 18 amino acids. DNA for the CDR3: TGTGCCAGCACCGACGGACTAGCGGGGATCGGGGCCAAAAACATTCAGTACTTC. This sequence encodes CASTDGLAGIGAKNIQYF.

This clonotype was observed at least ten times. Here the CDR3 DNA reads TGTGCCAGCAGCCCAGGGGGGGGATATAGGGAAGCTTTCTTT. Translating gives CASSPGGGYREAFF. The chain is built from TRBV9 and TRBJ1-1; TRBD1 matches at 7 bases. The CDR3 extends over 14 amino acids. Germline CDR1 reads SGDLS; CDR2 reads YYNGEE. V was clipped by 4 bases and J by 8 bases; unmatched bases: 11.

This clonotype was counted a few times. The gene calls are TRBV20-1 and TRBJ2-7, with 10 bases that match TRBD2. Per the germline V gene, CDR1 is DFQATT and CDR2 is SNEGSKA (reference sequence). This CDR3 has 13 residues. V dropped 6 bases and J dropped 6; count of bases not matched to a gene: 8. CDR3 bases: TGCAGTGCCGAAGCGGGAGGGGGCCTCGAGCAGTACTTC. As protein: CSAEAGGGLEQYF.

Many counts were recorded for this clonotype. The chain uses TRBV6-5 and TRBJ2-1; 14 nucleotides agree with TRBD2. Germline-derived CDR1 and CDR2 are MNHEY and SVGAGI. The CDR3 spans 14 residues. V dropped 7 bases and J dropped 6; count of bases not matched to a gene: 2. In DNA, the CDR3 is TGTGCCAGCATCGGACTAGCGGGAGGCAATGAGCAGTTCTTC. Translating gives CASIGLAGGNEQFF.

The gene calls are TRBV4-3 and TRBJ2-1, with 11 bases fitting TRBD2. Germline assignment: CDR1 LGHNA and CDR2 YSLEER. V shed 0 bases, J shed 7 bases, and the junction held 17 bases outside the gene matches. The CDR3 spans 20 residues. The CDR3 reads CASSQDSSLAGGGPRNEQFF. In DNA form, the CDR3 reads TGCGCCAGCAGCCAAGATTCAAGTCTAGCGGGGGGCGGTCCGCGGAATGAGCAGTTCTTC.

This clonotype has a single count. Mismatch with germline at one junction end may stem from a read error. The chain carries TRBV27 and TRBJ2-7, with 10 bases lining up with TRBD1. This CDR3 spans 15 amino acids. Germline CDR1 is MNHEY and CDR2 is SMNVEV (reference sequence). The CDR3 coding sequence is TGTGCCAGCAGTCCGACAGGGGGCCTAGCCTACGAGCGGTACTTC. Protein sequence: CASSPTGGLAYERYF.

The CDR3 here is CATSSGQPVPYEQYF. CDR3 coding DNA: TGTGCCACCAGCAGCGGACAGCCGGTCCCCTACGAGCAGTACTTC. The chain is built from TRBV15 and TRBJ2-7; maybe TRBD1 (6 bases). Trimming pared 3 bases from V and 2 bases from J, leaving 14 bases between. CDR1 is LNHNV, CDR2 YYDKDF, per germline (reference sequence). This CDR3 contains 15 residues.

This clonotype was seen repeatedly, ten times or more. The J gene is TRBJ2-6, the V gene TRBV19; perhaps TRBD2 as D (6 bases). This CDR3 comprises 15 residues. Between the trimmed V and J ends, which lost 5 bases and 4 bases, there was a span of 12 bases. CDR1 LNHDA and CDR2 SQIVND come from the germline V gene (reference sequence). The CDR3 is CASSDGSRGANVLTF. For the CDR3, the DNA is TGTGCCAGTAGTGACGGGAGTAGGGGGGCCAACGTCCTGACTTTC.

The chain uses TRBV7-9 and TRBJ2-4; D assignment may be TRBD1 or TRBD2 (5 bases each). V shed 6 bases and J shed 5 bases, with 17 bases lying between them. The CDR3 runs to 15 residues. Germline CDR1 SEHNR, CDR2 FQNEAQ (reference sequence). The DNA for the CDR3 is TGTGCCAGCAGTCCTTCGTGGGGGTGGCAAAACATTCAGTACTTC. This encodes CASSPSWGWQNIQYF.

This clonotype occurred many times. The chain is built from TRBV9 and TRBJ1-2; D is unresolved. Germline CDR1 and CDR2: SGDLS and YYNGEE. V dropped 1 base and J dropped 4 bases, with 23 bases sitting between them. CDR3 size: 18 residues. The CDR3 DNA sequence: TGTGCCAGCAGCGTAAACCCCCTCCGGGCCGCTAAACCCTATGGCTACACCTTC. Amino acid sequence: CASSVNPLRAAKPYGYTF. The full variable domain, with the rest looked up from reference TRBV9 and TRBJ1-2, is DSGVTQTPKHLITATGQRVTLRCSPRSGDLSVYWYQQSLDQGLQFLIQYYNGEERAKGNILERFSAQQFPDLHSELNLSSLELGDSALYFCASSVNPLRAAKPYGYTFGSGTRLTVV.

Concerning this clonotype itself: Being one base from a much bigger clone, this may be a read error. V gene TRBV6-2 or TRBV6-3 combines with J gene TRBJ2-7; 7 nucleotides line up with TRBD2. Trimming removed 8 bases from V and 6 bases from J; junction bases left unmatched: 7. This CDR3 spans 12 amino acids. The germline CDR1 and CDR2 sequences are MNHEY and SVGEGT. The CDR3 protein is CASWATSPEQYF. The CDR3 DNA sequence: TGTGCCAGCTGGGCGACTAGCCCCGAGCAGTACTTC.

This clonotype was counted ten times or more. The rearrangement joins TRBV12-3 or TRBV12-4 to TRBJ1-1, with 7 bases aligning to TRBD1. The CDR3 runs 14 residues. Germline trimming cut 4 bases from V and 3 bases from J; bases unmatched to any gene: 5. The CDR3 is CASSSTGSDTEAFF. In nucleotides, the CDR3 is TGTGCCAGCAGTTCGACAGGGTCCGACACTGAAGCTTTCTTT.

There are a few counts of this clonotype. This chain links TRBV14 with TRBJ2-2; D call uncertain. This CDR3 has 15 residues. V was trimmed by 3 bases and J by 0 bases, leaving 8 bases between them. CDR1 is SGHDN and CDR2 is FVKESK in the germline V gene. CDR3 in amino acids: CASSHSGANTGELFF. CDR3 sequence (DNA): TGTGCCAGCAGCCATAGTGGCGCGAACACCGGGGAGCTGTTTTTT.

This clonotype was recorded a few times. This sequence joins TRBV7-9 and TRBJ1-4; the match to TRBD1 covers 9 bases. V lost 4 bases and J lost 8; bases outside the gene matches: 14. The germline CDR1 and CDR2 sequences are SEHNR and FQNEAQ (reference sequence). The CDR3 covers 17 residues. The CDR3 loop is CASSSSRDREGREKLFF. The CDR3 region has the DNA TGTGCCAGCAGCTCGTCCCGGGACAGGGAGGGGAGAGAAAAACTGTTTTTT. Full variable domain (remainder filled in from reference TRBV7-9 and TRBJ1-4): DTGVSQNPRHKITKRGQNVTFRCDPISEHNRLYWYRQTLGQGPEFLTYFQNEAQLEKSRLLSDRFSAERPKGSFSTLEIQRTEQGDSAMYLCASSSSRDREGREKLFFGSGTQLSVL.

The chain joins TRBV7-6 to TRBJ2-2, with TRBD2 identical over 9 bases. CDR1 SGHVS and CDR2 FNYEAQ come from the germline V gene. The J segment lost 6 bases and the V segment lost 10 bases, leaving 18 bases of the junction unmatched. CDR3 length: 17 amino acids. The CDR3 sequence: CATNDKGIGGGAGELFF. CDR3 nucleotides: TGTGCCACCAACGACAAGGGGATCGGCGGGGGGGCCGGGGAGCTGTTTTTT.

This clonotype came up many times. The chain couples TRBV6-2 or TRBV6-3 to TRBJ2-7; D remains ambiguous. V was pared by 2 bases and J by 2 bases, with 7 bases between. CDR1 MNHEY and CDR2 SVGEGT come from the germline V gene. The CDR3 extends over 13 amino acids. The CDR3 sequence: CASSYGLAYEQYF. The CDR3 DNA reads as TGTGCCAGCAGTTACGGGTTAGCCTACGAGCAGTACTTC.

This clonotype has a handful of counts. V usage is TRBV4-2 and J usage is TRBJ2-5; D perhaps matches TRBD1 (5 bases). Deletions cut 0 bases from V and 5 bases from J, with 13 bases between. Germline V lookup: CDR1 LGHNA, CDR2 YNFKEQ. The CDR3 is 15 amino acids. CDR3 bases: TGTGCCAGCAGCCAAGAACCGCAGGGTAAGGAGACCCAGTACTTC. Its protein is CASSQEPQGKETQYF.

A word on this clonotype: Given a much more abundant clone one base away, this may be a read error. This chain uses TRBV7-9 with TRBJ2-4; D remains ambiguous. The CDR3 totals 14 residues. Germline CDR1 reads SEHNR; CDR2 reads FQNEAQ (reference sequence). In DNA, the CDR3 is TGTACCAGCAGCTCCGTAGCAGTTAGAAACATTCAGTACTTC. Protein: CTSSSVAVRNIQYF.

This clonotype occurred many times. The chain's CDR3 is CASSFGVDTQYF. The CDR3 region has the DNA TGTGCCAGCAGTTTCGGGGTAGATACGCAGTATTTT. The chain links TRBV12-3 or TRBV12-4 to TRBJ2-3; possible D gene TRBD2, 5 bases. The germline V and J ends were trimmed by 3 bases and 5 bases, with 6 bases remaining between them. The CDR3 extends over 12 amino acids.

This clonotype was seen repeatedly, ten times or more. The chain's CDR3 is CATSESDRAGELFF. The CDR3, as DNA: TGTGCCACCAGTGAATCAGACAGGGCCGGGGAGCTGTTTTTT. V usage is TRBV24-1 and J usage is TRBJ2-2; 7 nucleotides align to TRBD1. Germline V gene data show CDR1 as KGHDR and CDR2 as SFDVKD. CDR3 size: 14 residues. V lost 4 bases, J lost 6 bases, and 4 bases stayed unmatched.

With regard to this clonotype: The junction does not match germline at one end; this may be a read error. V gene TRBV29-1 combines with J gene TRBJ1-4, with a weak D call TRBD1 (6 bases). CDR1 is SQVTM and CDR2 is ANQGSEA in the germline V gene. This CDR3 is 14 amino acids long. The CDR3 reads CSVESVRGGEKLVF. The CDR3 DNA reads TGCAGCGTTGAATCGGTCAGGGGTGGTGAAAAACTGGTTTTT.

The rearrangement uses TRBV18 and TRBJ2-2; a weak D match, TRBD1 (5 bases). The V gene lost 3 bases and the J gene lost 0 bases, with 11 bases spanning the gap. This CDR3 has 16 residues. Germline V gene lookup returns CDR1 KGHSH and CDR2 LQKENI. The chain's CDR3 is CASSPMTATNTGELFF. CDR3 coding DNA: TGTGCCAGCTCACCCATGACAGCTACGAACACCGGGGAGCTGTTTTTT.

This clonotype was detected only a few times. V usage is TRBV19 and J usage is TRBJ2-3; no firm D call. From germline, CDR1 is LNHDA and CDR2 SQIVND (reference sequence). The ends were cut back, 5 bases at V and 4 bases at J, with 10 bases in the middle. The CDR3 consists of 13 residues. CDR3 bases: TGTGCCAGTAGTCGAGGCCAGCCAGATACGCAGTATTTT. The encoded protein is CASSRGQPDTQYF.

The rearrangement links TRBV7-9 to TRBJ1-1; D remains ambiguous. Germline lookup yields CDR1 SEHNR and CDR2 FQNEAQ (reference sequence). V lost 1 base, J lost 8 bases, and 17 bases lay in between. CDR3 length equals 15 residues. CDR3 in amino acids: CASSLVVRHGDEAFF. In DNA, the CDR3 is TGTGCCAGCAGCTTAGTTGTCCGACACGGAGACGAAGCTTTCTTT.

The chain combines TRBV11-2 with TRBJ1-4; 9 bases line up with TRBD1. CDR3 length equals 13 residues. The germline CDR1 and CDR2 sequences are SGHAT and FQNNGV. V trimming: 8 bases; J trimming: 7 bases; junction bases outside the gene matches: 5. As DNA, the CDR3 is TGTGCCAGCGGACAGGGGCTGGGTGAAAAACTGTTTTTT. This gives the protein CASGQGLGEKLFF.

This chain connects TRBV10-3 to TRBJ1-1, with TRBD1 matching over 12 bases. Trimming cost V 6 bases and J 7 bases; bases outside gene matches: 6. CDR3 size: 14 residues. The germline gives CDR1 ENHRY, CDR2 SYGVKD. The CDR3, as DNA: TGTGCCATCAGCAAGGGACAGGGGGCTAATGAAGCTTTCTTT. Its protein is CAISKGQGANEAFF.

This clonotype showed up just a few times. A junction end diverges from the germline sequence, so it may reflect a read error. The chain is built from TRBV7-2 and TRBJ2-1; no clear D. Germline V gene data show CDR1 as SGHTA and CDR2 as FQGNSA. The CDR3 totals 12 residues. The CDR3 DNA is TGTGCCAGCAGCTTAGTAGTCAGTGAGCAGTTATTC. It is translated as CASSLVVSEQLF.

This clonotype has more than one count but fewer than ten. The V and J genes are TRBV6-1 and TRBJ1-1; TRBD1 might be the D (6 bases). The CDR3 has 15 amino acids. V gave up 3 bases and J gave up 0 bases, with 11 bases separating them. The germline CDR1 and CDR2 sequences are MNHNS and SASEGT. CDR3 in DNA: TGTGCCAGCAGTGAGGACAGATACATGAACACTGAAGCTTTCTTT. Amino acid sequence: CASSEDRYMNTEAFF.

In its sample, this clonotype was seen many times. The J gene is TRBJ2-7, the V gene TRBV13; weak D call: TRBD1 (5 bases). The CDR3 extends over 13 amino acids. The germline CDR1 and CDR2 sequences are PRHDT and FYEKMQ (reference sequence). The V end lost 5 bases, the J end lost 0 bases, and 8 bases lay between the germline ends. CDR3 sequence: CASSARDSYEQYF. The CDR3 bases are TGTGCCAGCAGCGCCAGGGACTCCTACGAGCAGTACTTC.

At least ten counts were recorded for this clonotype. Compared with germline, one end of the junction differs, possibly owing to a read error. This rearrangement joins TRBV13 to TRBJ2-3; 7 bases are a match to TRBD2. This CDR3 is built from 15 residues. CDR1 and CDR2 (germline): PRHDT, FYEKMQ (reference sequence). The CDR3 DNA follows: TGCGCCAGCAGCCCAGGTCTAGCGGTCACAGATACGCAGTATTTT. Encoded protein: CASSPGLAVTDTQYF.

The rearrangement joins TRBV4-3 to TRBJ1-2; 7 bases agree with TRBD1. CDR1 and CDR2 (germline): LGHNA, YSLEER. The CDR3 is 15 amino acids. V shed 5 bases and J 5 bases; nucleotides not matched to a gene: 11. CDR3 nucleotide sequence: TGCGCCAGCAGCAACTACAGGGGAGTCGGGTATGGCTACACCTTC. It codes for CASSNYRGVGYGYTF.

The chain links TRBV6-6 to TRBJ2-7; D is unclear. The CDR3 loop spans 15 amino acids. Germline CDR1 reads MNHNY; CDR2 reads SVGAGI (reference sequence). The V and J ends lost 0 bases and 0 bases respectively, with 9 bases between them. CDR3 loop: CASSYSMASSYEQYF. DNA of the CDR3: TGTGCCAGCAGTTACTCGATGGCCAGCTCCTACGAGCAGTACTTC.